This T cell receptor (beta chain) emerged from a study of cytotoxic CD8 clonotypes in ibrutinib-treated CLL. The study, taken as a whole, reports: Clonality increased at ibrutinib response and stayed stable in sustained remission. At progression, however, it fell back toward baseline.

As regards this clone: Its antigen is as yet unknown.

Between the trimmed V and J ends, which lost 6 bases and 4 bases, there was a span of 10 bases. Germline lookup yields CDR1 WNHNN and CDR2 SYGVQD (reference sequence). This CDR3 is built from 13 residues. Using immunoSEQ multiplex PCR, the repertoire was profiled, and TCRdb retains in-frame clones only, with some absent. Of 35,000 to 40,000 clones in the sample, 70% were seen once. The chain carries TRBV10-1 and TRBJ1-5; a possible D gene is TRBD1 (6 bases). This receptor was obtained from a human donor with chronic lymphocytic leukemia. The starting material was PBMCs, obtained at disease progression, from a patient treated with ibrutinib. CDR3 in DNA: TGCGCCAGCAGACAGGGTTTTAATCAGCCCCAGCATTTT. This translates into CASRQGFNQPQHF.